This note documents a single TCR beta chain sequence. Its target is not known. This sample stems from a study of T cells after posttransplantation cyclophosphamide. General study points: Donor CD8+ memory clones often dominated recipient blood repertoires at later times. Skin or GI-infiltrating T cells shared few TRB sequences with blood.

Clones were read by immunoSEQ multiplex PCR, and TCRdb kept only the in-frame ones, dropping some. Of some 10,000 clones detected, 65% to 85% appear once; the ten largest clones hold about 5%. Cyclophosphamide on days +3 and +4 followed busulfan-fludarabine conditioning and a marrow graft. This CDR3 is built from 15 residues. Between the trimmed V and J ends, which lost 1 base and 4 bases, there was a span of 14 bases. The germline gives CDR1 SGHRS, CDR2 YFSETQ. This chain links TRBV5-1 with TRBJ1-1; D remains ambiguous. Sequencing was performed on PBMCs, taken after allogeneic stem cell transplant with posttransplant cyclophosphamide. The source is a female patient aged 50-60 years who received an allogeneic stem cell transplant from a related donor, was CMV-positive, and had no GVHD. Some T cells here may be from the graft donor. CDR3 region: CASSLQRSRSTEAFF. In DNA form, the CDR3 reads TGCGCCAGCAGCTTGCAGAGATCGAGGAGCACTGAAGCTTTCTTT.